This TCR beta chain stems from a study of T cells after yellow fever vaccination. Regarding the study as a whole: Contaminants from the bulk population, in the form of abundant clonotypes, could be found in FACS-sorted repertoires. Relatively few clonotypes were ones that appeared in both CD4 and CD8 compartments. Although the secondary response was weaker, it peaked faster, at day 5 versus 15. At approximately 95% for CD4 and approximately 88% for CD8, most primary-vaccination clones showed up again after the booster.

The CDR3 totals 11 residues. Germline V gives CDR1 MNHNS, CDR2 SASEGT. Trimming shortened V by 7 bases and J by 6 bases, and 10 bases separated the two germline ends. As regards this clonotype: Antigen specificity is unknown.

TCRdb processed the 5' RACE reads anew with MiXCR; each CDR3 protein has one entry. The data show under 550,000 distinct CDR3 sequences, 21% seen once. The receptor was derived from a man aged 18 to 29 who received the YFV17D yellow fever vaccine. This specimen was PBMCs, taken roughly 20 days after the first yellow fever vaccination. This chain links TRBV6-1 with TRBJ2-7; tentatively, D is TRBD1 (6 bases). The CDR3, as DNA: TGTGCCAGCACGAGAGGGGGCGAGCAGTACTTC. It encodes CASTRGGEQYF.